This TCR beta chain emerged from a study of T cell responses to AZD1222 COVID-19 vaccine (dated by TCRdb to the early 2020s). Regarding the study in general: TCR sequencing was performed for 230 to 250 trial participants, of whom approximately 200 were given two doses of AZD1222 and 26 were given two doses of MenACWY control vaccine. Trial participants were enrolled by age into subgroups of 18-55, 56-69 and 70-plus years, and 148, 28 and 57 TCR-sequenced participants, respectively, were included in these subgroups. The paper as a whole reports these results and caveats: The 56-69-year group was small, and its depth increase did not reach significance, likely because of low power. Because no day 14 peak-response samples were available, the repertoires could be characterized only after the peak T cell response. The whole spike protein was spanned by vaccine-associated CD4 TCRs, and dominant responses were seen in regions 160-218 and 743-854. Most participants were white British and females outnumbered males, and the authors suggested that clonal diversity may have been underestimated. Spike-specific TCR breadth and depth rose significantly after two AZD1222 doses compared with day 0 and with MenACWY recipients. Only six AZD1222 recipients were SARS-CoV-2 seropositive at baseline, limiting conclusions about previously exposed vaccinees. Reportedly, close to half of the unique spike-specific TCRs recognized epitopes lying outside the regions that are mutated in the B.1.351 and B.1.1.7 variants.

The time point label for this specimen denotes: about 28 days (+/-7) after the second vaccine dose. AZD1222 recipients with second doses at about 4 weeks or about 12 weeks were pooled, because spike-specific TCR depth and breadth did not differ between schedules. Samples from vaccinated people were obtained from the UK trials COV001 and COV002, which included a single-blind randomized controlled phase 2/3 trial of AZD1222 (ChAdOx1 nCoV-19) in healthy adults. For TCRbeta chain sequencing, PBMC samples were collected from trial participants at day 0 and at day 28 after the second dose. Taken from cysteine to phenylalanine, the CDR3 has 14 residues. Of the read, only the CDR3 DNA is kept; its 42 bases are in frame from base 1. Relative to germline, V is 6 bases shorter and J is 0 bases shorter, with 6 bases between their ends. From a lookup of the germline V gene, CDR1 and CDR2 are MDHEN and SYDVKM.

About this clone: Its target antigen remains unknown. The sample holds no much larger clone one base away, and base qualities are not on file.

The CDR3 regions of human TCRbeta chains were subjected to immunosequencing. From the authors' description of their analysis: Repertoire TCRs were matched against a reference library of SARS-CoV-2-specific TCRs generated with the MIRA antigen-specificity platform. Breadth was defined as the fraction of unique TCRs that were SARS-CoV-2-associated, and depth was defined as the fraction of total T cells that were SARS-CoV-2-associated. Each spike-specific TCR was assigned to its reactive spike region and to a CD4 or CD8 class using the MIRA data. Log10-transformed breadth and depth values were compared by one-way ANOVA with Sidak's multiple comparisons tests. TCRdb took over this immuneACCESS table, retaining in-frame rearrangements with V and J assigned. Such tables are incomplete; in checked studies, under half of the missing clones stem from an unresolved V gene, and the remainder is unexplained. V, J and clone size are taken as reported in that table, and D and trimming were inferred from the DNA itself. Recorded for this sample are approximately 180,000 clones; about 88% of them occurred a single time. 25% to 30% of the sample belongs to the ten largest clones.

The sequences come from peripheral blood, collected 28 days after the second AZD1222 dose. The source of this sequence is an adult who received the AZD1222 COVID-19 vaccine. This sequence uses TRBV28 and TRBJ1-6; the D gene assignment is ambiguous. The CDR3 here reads CASSSGSYNSPLHF. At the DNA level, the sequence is TGTGCCAGCAGCTCGGGCTCCTATAATTCACCCCTCCACTTT.